Each of the 30 T cell receptor beta chains below was sequenced from the same sample in a study of blood T cell repertoires in COVID-19. Measured with immunoSEQ multiplex PCR; TCRdb has only the in-frame clones, and not every one. The sample yields around 460,000 clones, 70% to 90% seen once. Material for sequencing was peripheral blood. The receptors come from a young man with COVID-19, enrolled during active disease.

This chain uses TRBV9 with TRBJ1-5, with 8 bases aligning to TRBD1. Germline V gene sequence: CDR1 SGDLS, CDR2 YYNGEE. This CDR3 region has 15 residues. J lost 3 bases, V lost 0 bases, and 2 bases had no gene match. The CDR3 bases are TGTGCCAGCAGCGTAGGACAGGGGTACAATCAGCCCCAGCATTTT. Protein: CASSVGQGYNQPQHF.

CDR3 sequence reads: CASSLAGTVEAFF. In DNA, the CDR3 is TGTGCCAGCAGCTTAGCCGGGACAGTTGAAGCTTTCTTT. The chain couples TRBV11-2 to TRBJ1-1; TRBD1 matches 7 bases. The CDR3 contains 13 residues. Germline V gives CDR1 SGHAT, CDR2 FQNNGV. V lost 1 base to trimming and J lost 7 bases; unmatched junction nucleotides: 3. Combining the CDR3 with reference TRBV11-2 and TRBJ1-1 gives the whole variable domain EAGVAQSPRYKIIEKRQSVAFWCNPISGHATLYWYQQILGQGPKLLIQFQNNGVVDDSQLPKDRFSAERLKGVDSTLKIQPAKLEDSAVYLCASSLAGTVEAFFGQGTRLTVV.

The V gene is TRBV5-6, the J gene TRBJ2-5, with TRBD2 matching 11 bases. The length of the CDR3 is 16 residues. The germline V gene encodes CDR1 SGHDT and CDR2 YYEEEE. J lost 2 bases, V lost 1 base, and 4 bases had no gene match. CDR3 amino acids: CASSLRLAGLQETQYF. The DNA of the CDR3 is TGTGCCAGCAGCTTGAGACTAGCGGGGTTGCAAGAGACCCAGTACTTC.

This clone was counted between two and nine times. The gene calls are TRBV25-1 and TRBJ1-4; a possible D gene is TRBD1 (5 bases). The CDR3 has 13 residues. Germline V gives CDR1 MGHDK, CDR2 SYGVNS. The germline V and J ends were trimmed by 5 bases and 6 bases, with 10 bases remaining between them. Here the CDR3 reads CASSLGGDEKLFF. CDR3 DNA: TGTGCCAGCAGTCTCGGAGGGGATGAAAAACTGTTTTTT.

V is TRBV21-1 and J is TRBJ2-1; the table assigns TRBD2, which was not confirmed against the DNA. TRBV21-1 is deemed a pseudogene. This CDR3 spans 19 amino acids. CDR3 bases: TGTGCCAGCAGCAATGGCGACCATAGACTAGCTCTCACTAACAATGAGCAGTTCTTC. It encodes CASSNGDHRLALTNNEQFF.

J is TRBJ2-1 and V is TRBV11-1; 7 bases align to TRBD1. CDR3 size: 15 residues. Germline values: CDR1 SGHAT, CDR2 FQDESV (reference sequence). Trimming removed 1 base from V and 2 bases from J; junction bases left unmatched: 2. The CDR3 sequence is CASSLGGQTYNEQFF. As DNA, the CDR3 is TGTGCCAGCAGCTTAGGGGGACAGACCTACAATGAGCAGTTCTTC.

This chain links TRBV29-1 with TRBJ1-1; weak D call: TRBD1 (6 bases). V dropped 6 bases and J dropped 8 bases, with 25 bases sitting between them. Per the germline V gene, CDR1 is SQVTM and CDR2 is ANQGSEA. The CDR3 is 15 residues long. The CDR3 DNA reads TGCAGCGTCCGGACAGCCCCGCGTGGATTCGTCGAAGCTTTCTTT. It translates to CSVRTAPRGFVEAFF.

The rearrangement joins TRBV28 to TRBJ1-2; a possible D gene is TRBD1 (6 bases). CDR1 MDHEN and CDR2 SYDVKM come from the germline V gene. Between the trimmed V and J ends, which lost 3 bases and 5 bases, there was a span of 16 bases. This CDR3 comprises 15 residues. CDR3 sequence: CASSFPQGRIYGYTF. In DNA, the CDR3 is TGTGCCAGCAGTTTCCCACAGGGTCGGATATATGGCTACACCTTC.

CDR3 bases: TGTGCCAGTAGTGCCGGGGGGGCGGCCTACGAGCAGTACTTC. Translated, it gives CASSAGGAAYEQYF. The chain employs TRBV19 and TRBJ2-7; 8 positions agree with TRBD2. This CDR3 is built from 14 residues. V trimming: 5 bases; J trimming: 2 bases; junction bases outside the gene matches: 5. Looked up from germline, CDR1 is LNHDA and CDR2 is SQIVND (reference sequence).

This clone was seen only a few times. This chain uses TRBV11-2 with TRBJ2-6; maybe TRBD1 (5 bases). Germline V gene lookup returns CDR1 SGHAT and CDR2 FQNNGV. V lost 4 bases and J lost 0, with 10 bases in between. This CDR3 comprises 16 residues. The chain's CDR3 is CASSSQDRSGANVLTF. CDR3 coding DNA: TGTGCCAGCAGCTCACAGGACCGCTCTGGGGCCAACGTCCTGACTTTC.

The J gene is TRBJ2-7, the V gene TRBV4-2; 12 bases map to TRBD2. There are 17 residues in the CDR3. The V and J ends lost 3 bases and 4 bases, in that order; junction bases with no gene match: 10. Germline loops: CDR1 LGHNA, CDR2 YNFKEQ. The CDR3: CASSQAPGLAGGYEQYF. As DNA, the CDR3 is TGTGCCAGCAGCCAGGCGCCCGGGCTAGCGGGAGGGTACGAGCAGTACTTC.

This clone was detected only once. The chain joins TRBV5-4 to TRBJ2-1, with TRBD2 identical over 13 bases. CDR1 and CDR2 (germline): SGHNT, YYREEE (reference sequence). The CDR3 is 15 amino acids. Trimming took 1 base from V and 6 from J; bases not matched to a gene: 1. The CDR3 DNA sequence: TGTGCCAGCAGCTTGTGGACTAGCGGGGGCAATGAGCAGTTCTTC. Amino acids: CASSLWTSGGNEQFF.

The chain has TRBV19 and TRBJ2-2; 7 nucleotides match TRBD1. The CDR3 runs 14 residues. V lost 7 bases and J lost 0; bases outside the gene matches: 2. Germline V gene lookup returns CDR1 LNHDA and CDR2 SQIVND (reference sequence). Written as DNA, the CDR3 is TGTGCCAGTACGACAGGGACGAACACCGGGGAGCTGTTTTTT. The encoded protein is CASTTGTNTGELFF.

The CDR3 nucleotides are TGTGCCAGCAGTGGCGGCAGGGCTTACTACGAGCAGTACTTC. Its translation is CASSGGRAYYEQYF. The chain couples TRBV2 to TRBJ2-7; a possible D gene is TRBD1 (5 bases). Germline V gives CDR1 SNHLY, CDR2 FYNNEI. This CDR3 comprises 14 residues. V was trimmed by 4 bases and J by 3 bases, leaving 13 bases between them.

The chain joins TRBV12-3 or TRBV12-4 to TRBJ2-1; possible D gene TRBD1, 6 bases. Trimming took 6 bases from V and 6 from J, leaving 12 bases between them. The CDR3 length is 13 residues. CDR3 region: CASRYRAGNEQFF. The CDR3 nucleotides read TGTGCCAGCAGGTACAGGGCTGGCAATGAGCAGTTCTTC.

The gene calls are TRBV6-1 and TRBJ2-3; 10 bases align to TRBD2. Germline lookup yields CDR1 MNHNS and CDR2 SASEGT. This CDR3 has 17 amino acids. V trimming: 4 bases; J trimming: 6 bases; junction bases outside the gene matches: 13. This CDR3 reads CASSASSGAGGPDTQYF. CDR3 nucleotide sequence: TGTGCCAGCAGTGCCAGCAGTGGAGCGGGGGGGCCCGATACGCAGTATTTT.

CDR3 nucleotide sequence: TGTGCCAGCAGTGTCAACGGGAATGAAAAACTGTTTTTT. As protein: CASSVNGNEKLFF. This chain links TRBV2 with TRBJ1-4, with D unclear. CDR3 length: 13 residues. CDR1 is SNHLY and CDR2 is FYNNEI in the germline V gene. Trimming took 4 bases from V and 5 from J, leaving 8 bases between them.

This rearrangement joins TRBV5-1 to TRBJ1-2, with D possibly matching TRBD1 (6 bases). V shed 1 base and J shed 2 bases, with 9 bases lying between them. This CDR3 is 14 amino acids long. Germline V CDR1 and CDR2: SGHRS, YFSETQ. In DNA, the CDR3 is TGCGCCAGCAGCTTGATGGACAGCAACTATGGCTACACCTTC. Its translation: CASSLMDSNYGYTF. The entire variable domain, with the rest obtained from reference TRBV5-1 and TRBJ1-2, is as follows: KAGVTQTPRYLIKTRGQQVTLSCSPISGHRSVSWYQQTPGQGLQFLFEYFSETQRNKGNFPGRFSGRQFSNSRSEMNVSTLELGDSALYLCASSLMDSNYGYTFGSGTRLTVV.

V gene TRBV24-1 combines with J gene TRBJ1-4; tentative D call: TRBD1 (5 bases). The V end lost 3 bases, the J end lost 5 bases, and 12 bases lay between the germline ends. This CDR3 has 15 residues. Per the germline V gene, CDR1 is KGHDR and CDR2 is SFDVKD. The CDR3 here is CATSDGGTGNEKLFF. The CDR3 bases are TGTGCCACCAGTGATGGAGGGACGGGGAATGAAAAACTGTTTTTT.

The chain combines TRBV5-4 with TRBJ2-4; possible D gene TRBD1, 7 bases. In germline, CDR1 is SGHNT, CDR2 YYREEE (reference sequence). There are 14 residues in the CDR3. Trimming removed 2 bases from V and 8 bases from J, with 14 bases in between. The CDR3 nucleotides are TGTGCCAGCAGCTTCAGACAGGGCGGGGACATTCAGTACTTC. Its protein product is CASSFRQGGDIQYF.

In this sample, this clone turned up once. V gene TRBV2 combines with J gene TRBJ2-3, with a weak D call TRBD2 (5 bases). The germline V and J ends were trimmed by 4 bases and 0 bases, with 8 bases remaining between them. The CDR3 has 14 residues. Per germline, CDR1 SNHLY and CDR2 FYNNEI. CDR3 in DNA: TGTGCCAGCAGTGTTGGACTCAGCACAGATACGCAGTATTTT. This encodes CASSVGLSTDTQYF.

The V call is TRBV11-2, the J call TRBJ2-4; D gene unclear. The CDR3 runs to 17 residues. The V gene lost 4 bases and the J gene lost 0 bases, with 16 bases spanning the gap. The germline CDR1 and CDR2 sequences are SGHAT and FQNNGV. CDR3 DNA sequence: TGTGCCAGCAGCTCACTTCGCATTATGAAAGCCAAAAACATTCAGTACTTC. This gives the protein CASSSLRIMKAKNIQYF.

The chain recombines TRBV7-2 with TRBJ1-1; D possibly corresponds to TRBD1 (5 bases). V was pared by 5 bases and J by 1 base, with 23 bases between. The CDR3 runs 18 residues. The germline V gene has CDR1 SGHTA and CDR2 FQGNSA. The CDR3 sequence: CASSPPGVSLRWNTEAFF. As DNA, the CDR3 is TGTGCCAGCAGCCCCCCGGGGGTTTCTCTTCGTTGGAACACTGAAGCTTTCTTT.

This clone appeared once. The chain is built from TRBV27 and TRBJ1-2; D gene ambiguous. Trimming cost V 4 bases and J 6 bases, with 12 bases left between them. This CDR3 contains 13 residues. Germline V gives CDR1 MNHEY, CDR2 SMNVEV (reference sequence). This chain's CDR3 is CASSSQEVHGYTF. In DNA form, the CDR3 reads TGTGCCAGCAGTTCCCAAGAGGTCCATGGCTACACCTTC.

CDR3 sequence reads: CAISESFSSGNTIYF. In DNA, the CDR3 is TGTGCCATCAGTGAGTCTTTTAGCTCTGGAAACACCATATATTTT. The chain carries TRBV10-3 and TRBJ1-3; D is unresolved. V was pared by 0 bases and J by 0 bases, with 6 bases between. This CDR3 contains 15 residues. Germline V gives CDR1 ENHRY, CDR2 SYGVKD.

The CDR3 DNA reads TGTGCCAGCAGCTGGGGGACTAGCGGGTATAATGAGCAGTTCTTC. Its protein is CASSWGTSGYNEQFF. V is TRBV7-9 and J is TRBJ2-1, with 12 bases that match TRBD2. Germline V gene data show CDR1 as SEHNR and CDR2 as FQNEAQ (reference sequence). The CDR3 runs 15 residues. The J segment lost 7 bases and the V segment lost 4 bases, leaving 5 bases of the junction unmatched.

This clone was counted once. V and J are TRBV23-1 and TRBJ2-1; D is perhaps TRBD1 (6 bases). TRBV23-1 belongs to the ORF category, with a function that is uncertain. V lost 2 bases and J 1 base, leaving 9 bases between the germline ends. This CDR3 has 15 amino acids. The CDR3 sequence is CASSQPRGSYNEQFF. For the CDR3, the DNA is TGCGCCAGCAGTCAACCAAGGGGGTCCTACAATGAGCAGTTCTTC.

This chain uses TRBV24-1 with TRBJ1-4; no clear D. The germline V gene encodes CDR1 KGHDR and CDR2 SFDVKD. Between the trimmed V and J ends, which lost 3 bases and 6 bases, there was a span of 7 bases. CDR3 length equals 13 residues. Here the CDR3 reads CATSDAGDEKLFF. The DNA of the CDR3 is TGTGCCACCAGTGATGCTGGAGATGAAAAACTGTTTTTT.

V and J are TRBV6-1 and TRBJ2-1, with 10 bases lining up with TRBD2. V lost 3 bases and J lost 9; bases outside the gene matches: 5. The CDR3 is 14 residues long. Germline CDR1 MNHNS, CDR2 SASEGT. In nucleotides, the CDR3 is TGTGCCAGCAGTGAGCCGGGACTAGCGCTTGAGCAGTTCTTC. Residues: CASSEPGLALEQFF.

The chain uses TRBV29-1 and TRBJ1-5, with D uncertain. CDR1 and CDR2 from the germline V gene are SQVTM and ANQGSEA. CDR3 length equals 13 residues. V dropped 4 bases and J dropped 0 bases, with 7 bases sitting between them. CDR3 nucleotides: TGCAGCGTTGCGGGTCATAGCAATCAGCCCCAGCATTTT. Encoded protein: CSVAGHSNQPQHF.